These T cell receptor beta chains were read from a single sample in a study of identical twins. TCRdb re-derived calls from the 5' RACE reads in MiXCR, one entry per CDR3 protein. The sample holds about 460,000 distinct CDR3 sequences, 13% to 15% seen once. Another study also made use of these data, one on yellow fever vaccine responses in identical twins.

The sequencing sample was made of CD4+ T cells sorted from blood. The receptors derive from a woman under 30 in good health. Both conserved end residues are part of each CDR3. A D gene is named only where the DNA matches it firmly. A row's size may be missing; if present it is once, few, many or a size class.

j_gene: TRBJ2-7; d_gene: TRBD2; v_gene: TRBV4-1; abundance: many; CDR3aa: CASSRQAGGYEQYF; CDR3nt: TGCGCCAGCAGCCGGCAAGCGGGAGGCTACGAGCAGTACTTC
j_gene: TRBJ2-5; d_gene: .; v_gene: TRBV7-8; abundance: many; CDR3aa: CASSPSETQYF; CDR3nt: TGTGCCAGCAGCCCTTCGGAGACCCAGTACTTC
j_gene: TRBJ2-3; d_gene: .; v_gene: TRBV10-1; abundance: few; CDR3aa: CASSESRSTDTQYF; CDR3nt: TGCGCCAGCAGTGAGTCTCGGAGCACAGATACGCAGTATTTT
j_gene: TRBJ2-3; d_gene: TRBD2; v_gene: TRBV13; abundance: .; CDR3aa: CASSLVLAGGDTQYF; CDR3nt: TGTGCCAGCAGCTTAGTCCTAGCGGGAGGGGATACGCAGTATTTT
j_gene: TRBJ1-6; d_gene: TRBD1; v_gene: TRBV7-2; abundance: many; CDR3aa: CASSLAGTGVSSPLHF; CDR3nt: TGTGCCAGCAGCTTAGCCGGGACAGGGGTTAGTTCACCCCTCCACTTT
j_gene: TRBJ2-3; d_gene: .; v_gene: TRBV9; abundance: .; CDR3aa: CASSVLDTQRAQYF; CDR3nt: TGTGCCAGCAGCGTACTAGACACGCAGAGGGCGCAGTATTTT
j_gene: TRBJ2-3; d_gene: TRBD2; v_gene: TRBV18; abundance: .; CDR3aa: CASSPLLADYTDTQYF; CDR3nt: TGTGCCAGCTCACCCCTACTAGCGGACTACACAGATACGCAGTATTTT
j_gene: TRBJ2-3; d_gene: TRBD2; v_gene: TRBV10-3; abundance: few; CDR3aa: CAIRAGREGDTQYF; CDR3nt: TGTGCCATCAGGGCCGGCAGGGAGGGAGATACGCAGTATTTT
j_gene: TRBJ2-5; d_gene: TRBD1; v_gene: TRBV7-2; abundance: .; CDR3aa: CASSLGLGRGRETQDF; CDR3nt: TGTGCCAGCAGCTTAGGACTCGGCAGGGGGCGAGAGACCCAGGACTTC
j_gene: TRBJ2-3; d_gene: .; v_gene: TRBV12-3/TRBV12-4; abundance: few; CDR3aa: CASSPQRDTQYF; CDR3nt: TGTGCCAGCAGTCCTCAAAGAGATACGCAGTATTTT
j_gene: TRBJ2-7; d_gene: TRBD2; v_gene: TRBV12-3/TRBV12-4; abundance: few; CDR3aa: CASSGSSGRGFEQYF; CDR3nt: TGTGCCAGCAGTGGGTCTAGCGGGAGGGGATTTGAGCAGTACTTC
j_gene: TRBJ2-1; d_gene: .; v_gene: TRBV6-1; abundance: few; CDR3aa: CASSQNRYNEQFF; CDR3nt: TGTGCCAGCAGTCAAAACAGATACAATGAGCAGTTCTTC
j_gene: TRBJ2-7; d_gene: .; v_gene: TRBV6-2/TRBV6-3; abundance: .; CDR3aa: CASAHSHEQYF; CDR3nt: TGTGCCAGCGCCCACTCCCACGAGCAGTACTTC
j_gene: TRBJ2-5; d_gene: .; v_gene: TRBV5-1; abundance: few; CDR3aa: CASSRGKETQYF; CDR3nt: TGCGCCAGCAGCCGCGGGAAAGAGACCCAGTACTTC
j_gene: TRBJ2-7; d_gene: TRBD1; v_gene: TRBV6-1; abundance: .; CDR3aa: CAAGWDRVDEQYF; CDR3nt: TGTGCTGCCGGCTGGGACAGGGTGGACGAGCAGTACTTC
j_gene: TRBJ1-1; d_gene: .; v_gene: TRBV13; abundance: .; CDR3aa: CASSRRGGVRTEAFF; CDR3nt: TGTGCCAGCAGCCGACGTGGGGGCGTGAGAACTGAAGCTTTCTTT
j_gene: TRBJ2-1; d_gene: TRBD1; v_gene: TRBV7-2; abundance: .; CDR3aa: CASSSAPGTGVNEQFF; CDR3nt: TGTGCCAGCAGCTCGGCCCCCGGGACAGGGGTTAATGAGCAGTTCTTC
j_gene: TRBJ2-1; d_gene: .; v_gene: TRBV6-1; abundance: few; CDR3aa: CASTMDSALGGEQFF; CDR3nt: TGTGCCAGCACTATGGACAGTGCATTGGGAGGTGAGCAGTTCTTC
j_gene: TRBJ2-1; d_gene: TRBD1; v_gene: TRBV7-2; abundance: few; CDR3aa: CASSIAGTGANEQFF; CDR3nt: TGTGCCAGCAGCATCGCCGGGACAGGGGCCAATGAGCAGTTCTTC
j_gene: TRBJ2-7; d_gene: .; v_gene: TRBV6-2/TRBV6-3; abundance: few; CDR3aa: CASSYPGQVIYEQYF; CDR3nt: TGTGCCAGCAGTTACCCGGGCCAGGTCATCTACGAGCAGTACTTC
j_gene: TRBJ2-7; d_gene: .; v_gene: TRBV11-2; abundance: .; CDR3aa: CASSLVHTGTYEQYF; CDR3nt: TGTGCCAGCAGCTTAGTGCACACCGGAACCTACGAGCAGTACTTC
j_gene: TRBJ2-1; d_gene: .; v_gene: TRBV6-1; abundance: few; CDR3aa: CASSPRTRTTRDEQFF; CDR3nt: TGTGCCAGCAGTCCGCGAACACGGACTACTCGGGATGAGCAGTTCTTC
j_gene: TRBJ2-7; d_gene: .; v_gene: TRBV5-1; abundance: .; CDR3aa: CASSLVPDQTYEQYF; CDR3nt: TGCGCCAGCAGCTTGGTCCCAGACCAGACCTACGAGCAGTACTTC
j_gene: TRBJ2-3; d_gene: .; v_gene: TRBV7-2; abundance: .; CDR3aa: CASSQHFGTDTQYF; CDR3nt: TGTGCCAGCAGCCAACACTTCGGCACAGATACGCAGTATTTT
j_gene: TRBJ2-1; d_gene: TRBD1; v_gene: TRBV7-9; abundance: .; CDR3aa: CASSRGQGALNEQFF; CDR3nt: TGTGCCAGCAGCCGCGGACAGGGGGCCCTCAATGAGCAGTTCTTC
j_gene: TRBJ2-2; d_gene: .; v_gene: TRBV7-2; abundance: .; CDR3aa: CASSFASEGELFF; CDR3nt: TGTGCCAGCAGCTTTGCCTCGGAGGGGGAGCTGTTTTTT
j_gene: TRBJ2-1; d_gene: TRBD1; v_gene: TRBV11-1; abundance: few; CDR3aa: CASSLASDRGQGEQFF; CDR3nt: TGTGCCAGCAGCTTAGCGTCGGACAGGGGGCAAGGTGAGCAGTTCTTC
j_gene: TRBJ2-7; d_gene: TRBD2; v_gene: TRBV20-1; abundance: few; CDR3aa: CSAPGLAGIYEQYF; CDR3nt: TGCAGTGCCCCGGGACTAGCGGGGATCTACGAGCAGTACTTC
j_gene: TRBJ2-3; d_gene: .; v_gene: TRBV10-2; abundance: many; CDR3aa: CASSGSRQAEQYF; CDR3nt: TGCGCCAGCAGTGGTAGTCGGCAGGCCGAGCAGTATTTT
j_gene: TRBJ1-4; d_gene: TRBD1; v_gene: TRBV5-6; abundance: .; CDR3aa: CASSLVGDRGRKLFF; CDR3nt: TGTGCCAGCAGCTTGGTGGGGGACAGGGGGCGTAAGCTGTTTTTT
j_gene: TRBJ2-1; d_gene: .; v_gene: TRBV24-1; abundance: .; CDR3aa: CATSGARDLFDEQFF; CDR3nt: TGTGCCACCAGTGGGGCCAGGGATTTATTCGATGAGCAGTTCTTC
j_gene: TRBJ2-7; d_gene: .; v_gene: TRBV2; abundance: few; CDR3aa: CASSGDRSYYEQYF; CDR3nt: TGTGCCAGCAGCGGAGACAGGTCCTACTACGAGCAGTACTTC
j_gene: TRBJ1-1; d_gene: .; v_gene: TRBV27; abundance: few; CDR3aa: CASRSRPTEAFF; CDR3nt: TGTGCCAGCAGGTCGAGGCCCACTGAAGCTTTCTTT
j_gene: TRBJ2-2; d_gene: .; v_gene: TRBV7-2; abundance: many; CDR3aa: CASSLRAGELFF; CDR3nt: TGTGCCAGCAGCTTACGGGCCGGGGAGCTGTTTTTT
j_gene: TRBJ2-5; d_gene: .; v_gene: TRBV29-1; abundance: many; CDR3aa: CSVGRGGSATQYF; CDR3nt: TGCAGCGTTGGCCGTGGTGGGAGTGCGACCCAGTACTTC
j_gene: TRBJ2-2; d_gene: TRBD2; v_gene: TRBV4-2; abundance: few; CDR3aa: CASSQATSGRTGELFF; CDR3nt: TGTGCCAGCAGCCAGGCCACTAGCGGGAGAACCGGGGAGCTGTTTTTT
j_gene: TRBJ1-5; d_gene: TRBD1; v_gene: TRBV24-1; abundance: few; CDR3aa: CATRDSGQGEQPQHF; CDR3nt: TGTGCCACCAGAGATTCGGGACAGGGAGAACAGCCCCAGCATTTT
j_gene: TRBJ2-1; d_gene: TRBD1; v_gene: TRBV20-1; abundance: few; CDR3aa: CSARGGTAAREQFF; CDR3nt: TGCAGTGCTAGGGGTGGGACAGCGGCTAGGGAGCAGTTCTTC
j_gene: TRBJ2-7; d_gene: .; v_gene: TRBV20-1; abundance: once; CDR3aa: CSARWDKDEQYF; CDR3nt: TGCAGTGCGCGGTGGGACAAAGACGAGCAGTACTTC
j_gene: TRBJ2-1; d_gene: TRBD1; v_gene: TRBV7-8; abundance: .; CDR3aa: CASSSGWWTGGSLAGNEQFF; CDR3nt: TGTGCCAGCAGCTCTGGGTGGTGGACAGGGGGGAGTCTAGCGGGCAATGAGCAGTTCTTC
j_gene: TRBJ2-2; d_gene: .; v_gene: TRBV24-1; abundance: few; CDR3aa: CATRPGAGRTGELFF; CDR3nt: TGTGCCACCAGGCCTGGGGCAGGGAGGACCGGGGAGCTGTTTTTT
j_gene: TRBJ2-1; d_gene: TRBD1; v_gene: TRBV24-1; abundance: few; CDR3aa: CATSGSRGRANNEQFF; CDR3nt: TGTGCCACCAGTGGCTCGAGGGGGCGGGCCAACAATGAGCAGTTCTTC
j_gene: TRBJ2-7; d_gene: .; v_gene: TRBV24-1; abundance: few; CDR3aa: CATSRGVISEQYF; CDR3nt: TGTGCCACCAGTCGGGGTGTTATATCCGAGCAGTACTTC